A single sample is the source of the 7 T cell receptor beta chains below, sequenced in a study of CD8 T cells in ankylosing spondylitis. TCRdb independently ran MiXCR on the 5' RACE reads; one entry per CDR3 protein. Of roughly 250,000 distinct CDR3 sequences listed, 8% to 11% are singletons. The sequenced sample was blood, either unsorted or a sorted T cell fraction (not recorded which). Every receptor here comes from a male donor with ankylosing spondylitis or in good health (not recorded which).

This clonotype was seen repeatedly, ten times or more. This sequence joins TRBV3-1 and TRBJ2-1; 10 nucleotides match TRBD2. With V trimmed by 3 bases and J by 5 bases, 7 bases remained unmatched. CDR1 is LGHDT, CDR2 YNNKEL, per germline (reference sequence). The CDR3 runs to 16 residues. CDR3 DNA: TGTGCCAGCAGCCAGCCCGGACTAGCGGTTAACAATGAGCAGTTCTTC. This encodes CASSQPGLAVNNEQFF.

At least ten counts were recorded for this clonotype. The chain combines TRBV29-1 with TRBJ2-1; D gene ambiguous. There are 10 residues in the CDR3. Looked up from germline, CDR1 is SQVTM and CDR2 is ANQGSEA. V was shortened by 7 bases and J by 4 bases, with 5 bases between the two germline ends. CDR3: CSGHYNEQFF. The DNA for the CDR3 is TGCAGCGGACATTACAATGAGCAGTTCTTC.

Ten or more counts support this clonotype. This chain connects TRBV20-1 to TRBJ2-1; TRBD2 aligns across 7 bases. V was pared by 2 bases and J by 1 base, with 11 bases of the junction left unmatched. This CDR3 has 17 amino acids. Germline V gene lookup returns CDR1 DFQATT and CDR2 SNEGSKA (reference sequence). The CDR3 sequence: CSARLRLTGGSYNEQFF. CDR3 nucleotides: TGCAGTGCTAGACTTCGTCTCACCGGGGGGTCCTACAATGAGCAGTTCTTC.

This clonotype occurred a few times. The chain joins TRBV7-9 to TRBJ2-7; D not certain. This CDR3 has 14 amino acids. V gave up 5 bases and J gave up 3 bases, with 14 bases separating them. The germline V gene encodes CDR1 SEHNR and CDR2 FQNEAQ (reference sequence). CDR3 loop: CASSPTSPDYEQYF. CDR3 DNA: TGTGCCAGCAGCCCAACCAGCCCTGACTACGAGCAGTACTTC.

This clonotype was seen at least ten times. The chain uses TRBV5-1 and TRBJ2-2; 11 nucleotides align to TRBD1. This CDR3 has 17 amino acids. CDR1 and CDR2 (germline): SGHRS, YFSETQ. After removal of 4 bases from V and 0 bases from J, the junction contained 5 bases not matched to a gene. The CDR3 region is CASSIGTGGTNTGELFF. In DNA, the CDR3 is TGCGCCAGCAGCATCGGGACAGGGGGAACGAACACCGGGGAGCTGTTTTTT.

This clonotype has only a few counts. The chain couples TRBV3-1 to TRBJ1-6; D is unresolved. Per the germline V gene, CDR1 is LGHDT and CDR2 is YNNKEL (reference sequence). The ends were cut back, 0 bases at V and 7 bases at J, with 10 bases in the middle. CDR3 length: 15 amino acids. CDR3: CASSQDGIRNSPLHF. The CDR3 bases are TGTGCCAGCAGCCAAGACGGGATTCGGAATTCACCCCTCCACTTT.

This chain uses TRBV30 with TRBJ2-3, with TRBD2 identical over 8 bases. Germline CDR1 reads GTSNPN; CDR2 reads SVGIG (reference sequence). The CDR3 has 14 residues. After removal of 0 bases from V and 6 bases from J, the junction contained 5 bases not matched to a gene. The CDR3 coding sequence is TGTGCCTGGAGTGTAGCGGGAGTTCGGGATACGCAGTATTTT. Translated: CAWSVAGVRDTQYF.